This T cell receptor beta chain was sequenced in a study of early T cells in non-severe SARS-CoV-2 infection. Study in general: Bulk RNA from unsorted whole blood was sequenced; chains were unpaired.

Study-level results: In VDJdb matching, anti-spike CD8 responses were favored while private and CD4 specificities went missing.

In germline, CDR1 is SGDLS, CDR2 YYNGEE. V dropped 0 bases and J dropped 6 bases, with 14 bases sitting between them. This CDR3 has 15 amino acids. Attachment of unique molecular identifiers was made to individual cDNA molecules. In TCRdb, the 5' RACE reads were re-called with MiXCR into one record per CDR3 protein. The sample contains about 83,000 distinct CDR3 sequences, 12% of which appear only once. Worth noting for this clonotype: The antigen is undetermined.

The sequencing input was whole blood. The V call is TRBV9, the J call TRBJ2-3; D perhaps matches TRBD2 (5 bases). The receptor was isolated from an adult who was a healthcare worker with PCR-confirmed SARS-CoV-2 infection or an uninfected control (not recorded which). CDR3 DNA sequence: TGTGCCAGCAGCGTAGGGGAGTATAAGTGGGATACGCAGTATTTT. Amino acid sequence: CASSVGEYKWDTQYF.